The present T cell receptor beta chain was sequenced within a study of T cells in Graves' hyperthyroidism and ophthalmopathy. TCR beta CDR3 region amplification was performed from RNA transcripts. A set of HTBI primers served as the primers for a first-round RT-PCR of the TCR CDR3. Each CDR3 protein is one row after TCRdb ran MiXCR on the multiplex PCR reads. The table has 550,000 to 700,000 distinct CDR3 sequences, 40% to 55% seen once. Orbital computed tomography and thyroid ultrasound, together with serum TRAb and thyroxine and clinical symptoms, were used for diagnoses. On this clonotype itself: Its antigen remains unknown.

CDR1 and CDR2 from the germline V gene are LGHDT and YNNKEL (reference sequence). Trimming cost V 8 bases and J 5 bases, with 18 bases left between them. The CDR3 sequence is 14 residues long. The study's findings and limits: Progression to ophthalmopathy was predicted a median of 6.5 months early. A model of 13 V-J features distinguished ophthalmopathy from stable hyperthyroidism. Appearing also in blood were most of the thyroid clonotypes expanded above 0.001.

V is TRBV3-1 and J is TRBJ1-1; D perhaps matches TRBD1 (6 bases). The clonotype comes from an adult woman with Graves' disease, either hyperthyroidism or ophthalmopathy (not recorded which). Sequences were obtained from peripheral blood or thyroid tissue (not recorded which). The CDR3 is CASRQRGRMTEAFF. For the CDR3, the DNA is TGTGCCAGCCGGCAACGGGGGCGTATGACTGAAGCTTTCTTT. Combining the CDR3 with reference TRBV3-1 and TRBJ1-1 gives the whole variable domain DTAVSQTPKYLVTQMGNDKSIKCEQNLGHDTMYWYKQDSKKFLKIMFSYNNKELIINETVPNRFSPKSPDKAHLNLHINSLELGDSAVYFCASRQRGRMTEAFFGQGTRLTVV.